This T cell receptor beta chain was documented in a study of T cell repertoires and Cas9 in healthy adults. Findings and caveats of the study: Reportedly, SpCas9-reactive effector T cell proliferation and function were mitigated by SpCas9-reactive Tregs in vitro.

Produced via immunoSEQ multiplex PCR; TCRdb's table is partial and in-frame only. The sample carries some 15,000 clones, nearly 90% recorded once. To note about this clone: What it binds is not known.

The germline V gene encodes CDR1 SGHNT and CDR2 YENEEA. The CDR3 extends over 13 amino acids. V gave up 1 base and J gave up 7 bases, with 10 bases separating them. Source material: Tregs (CD4+, CD25+, CD127-, CD137-, CD154-) from PBMCs; culture status not recorded. This sequence joins TRBV11-3 and TRBJ2-5; TRBD2 might be the D (5 bases). This TCR came from a human donor in good health. In DNA form, the CDR3 reads TGTGCCAGCAGCTTAGGGAGCCGGGGGACCCAGTACTTC. Translating gives CASSLGSRGTQYF.